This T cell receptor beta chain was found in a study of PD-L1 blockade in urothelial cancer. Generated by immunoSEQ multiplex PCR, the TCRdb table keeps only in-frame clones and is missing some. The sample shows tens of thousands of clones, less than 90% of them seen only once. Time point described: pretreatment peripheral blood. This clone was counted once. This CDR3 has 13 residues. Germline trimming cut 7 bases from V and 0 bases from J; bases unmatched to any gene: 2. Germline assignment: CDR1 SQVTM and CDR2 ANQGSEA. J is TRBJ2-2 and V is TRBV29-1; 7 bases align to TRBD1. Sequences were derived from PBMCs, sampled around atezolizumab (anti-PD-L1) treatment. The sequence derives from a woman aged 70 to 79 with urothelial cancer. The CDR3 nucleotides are TGCAGCGGTGGGACAGCGAACACCGGGGAGCTGTTTTTT. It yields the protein CSGGTANTGELFF.